This TCR beta chain derives from a study of T cells in Graves' hyperthyroidism and ophthalmopathy. This clonotype was counted many times. Per the germline V gene, CDR1 is MDHEN and CDR2 is SYDVKM. Trimming took 5 bases from V and 1 from J, leaving 9 bases between them. This CDR3 contains 14 residues. TCR beta CDR3 region amplification was performed from RNA transcripts. First-round RT-PCR targeting the TCR CDR3 was performed with the HTBI primer set. Via MiXCR, TCRdb re-called the multiplex PCR reads, giving one row per CDR3 protein. The profile shows 550,000 to 800,000 distinct CDR3 sequences, roughly 17% of them singletons.

The rearrangement uses TRBV28 and TRBJ1-5; D gene unclear. Sequencing input: blood. This clonotype originated in a man between 18 and 35 years old with Graves' hyperthyroidism. The CDR3 DNA reads as TGTGCCAGCAGTCCCCCACAGAGCAATCAGCCCCAGCATTTT. It is translated as CASSPPQSNQPQHF.